This T cell receptor beta chain was documented in a study of shared clonotypes between healthy human individuals. The authors distributed each subset's genomic DNA evenly over several immunoSEQ plates. The table came from immunoSEQ multiplex PCR; TCRdb's copy has only in-frame clones and leaves some out. This table has approximately 2,300,000 clones, less than 95% appearing once. V was trimmed by 5 bases and J by 5 bases, leaving 8 bases between them. CDR3 length: 11 amino acids. Germline V lookup: CDR1 GTSNPN, CDR2 SVGIG (reference sequence). Study results and caveats: Incomplete sequencing of sorted subsets was indicated by rarefaction despite large depth. The study drew on few donors, limiting represented genetic and exposure-history diversity.

For this clone: The antigen is unknown.

The study separated CD4+ cells into CD45RA+ naive and CD45RA-negative memory subsets. Source material: naive CD4+ T cells from PBMCs. Described subset: CD45RA+ positively selected. This TCR was sampled from a man between 18 and 35 years old in good health. Some clones in this sample may be carry-over from other donors' samples. The chain recombines TRBV30 with TRBJ2-3, with a weak D call TRBD2 (6 bases). CDR3 amino acids: CAWGGEDTQYF. The CDR3 nucleotides read TGTGCCTGGGGAGGGGAAGATACGCAGTATTTT.